Below are 8 T cell receptor beta chains sequenced from a single sample in a study of graft-versus-host responses after intestinal transplantation. Produced via immunoSEQ multiplex PCR; TCRdb's table is partial and in-frame only. The sample lists fewer than 85,000 clones, approximately 80% occurring once. Antigens of these TCRs are unknown. The specimen was unstimulated CD4+ T cells sorted from spleen or lymph node cells, collected before transplant. These receptor sequences come from a human donor who was the organ donor for an intestinal transplant.

The chain has TRBV25-1 and TRBJ2-3, with unresolved D. V dropped 0 bases and J dropped 4 bases, with 8 bases sitting between them. CDR3 length: 14 amino acids. CDR1 MGHDK and CDR2 SYGVNS come from the germline V gene. CDR3 protein: CASSEYRFPDTQYF. The CDR3 region has the DNA TGTGCCAGCAGTGAATACAGGTTCCCAGATACGCAGTATTTT.

This chain connects TRBV18 to TRBJ2-1; TRBD2 matches at 7 bases. V lost 5 bases, J lost 4 bases, and 8 bases stayed unmatched. Germline assignment: CDR1 KGHSH and CDR2 LQKENI. The CDR3 totals 15 residues. CDR3 amino acids: CASSKLVGGYNEQFF. The CDR3 nucleotides read TGTGCCAGCTCAAAGTTGGTGGGAGGGTACAATGAGCAGTTCTTC.

The CDR3, as DNA: TGTGCCATCGGGGCTAGCGGGGGGGTGTACAATGAGCAGTTCTTC. This gives the protein CAIGASGGVYNEQFF. The V call is TRBV10-3, the J call TRBJ2-1; 12 nucleotides line up with TRBD2. The CDR3 extends over 15 amino acids. CDR1 is ENHRY, CDR2 SYGVKD, per germline. After removal of 8 bases from V and 4 bases from J, the junction contained 6 bases not matched to a gene.

This clone turned up a few times. The chain employs TRBV6-1 and TRBJ1-4, with D unclear. V was shortened by 2 bases and J by 8 bases, with 6 bases between the two germline ends. There are 12 residues in the CDR3. Germline assignment: CDR1 MNHNS and CDR2 SASEGT. The CDR3 DNA reads as TGTGCCAGCAGTGAATTACGGGAAAAACTGTTTTTT. Residues: CASSELREKLFF.

As for this clone: Distinct nucleotide sequences in the sample also encode this CDR3. The CDR3 region has the DNA TGTGCTAGTGGTTTGTCAGGGAACACTGAAGCTTTCTTT. It is translated as CASGLSGNTEAFF. J is TRBJ1-1 and V is TRBV12-5; no clear D gene. CDR3 size: 13 residues. Trimming cost V 2 bases and J 1 base, with 5 bases left between them. The germline CDR1 and CDR2 sequences are LGHNT and FRNRAP.

This rearrangement joins TRBV2 to TRBJ2-5, with 9 nucleotides matching TRBD2. Trimming at V came to 8 bases and at J to 1 base, leaving 5 bases not matched to a gene. This CDR3 region has 14 residues. The germline V gene has CDR1 SNHLY and CDR2 FYNNEI. CDR3 amino acids: CASSKGLAQETQYF. The CDR3 DNA sequence: TGTGCCAGCTCAAAGGGACTAGCCCAAGAGACCCAGTACTTC.

The rearrangement joins TRBV2 to TRBJ2-5; D uncertain. In germline, CDR1 is SNHLY, CDR2 FYNNEI. CDR3 length equals 12 residues. With 5 bases removed from V and 4 bases from J, the gap between germline ends came to 8 bases. In DNA, the CDR3 is TGTGCCAGCAGTTGGGCGAGAGAGACCCAGTACTTC. Translating gives CASSWARETQYF.

This clone was counted a few times. V is TRBV19 and J is TRBJ1-6; D possibly corresponds to TRBD1 (6 bases). The V gene's germline CDR1 is LNHDA and CDR2 SQIVND (reference sequence). There are 15 residues in the CDR3. The germline V and J ends were trimmed by 7 bases and 7 bases, with 17 bases remaining between them. CDR3 DNA sequence: TGTGCCAGTAACGGGCAGGGGCTAGCAAATTCACCCCTCCACTTT. Translation gives CASNGQGLANSPLHF.